Below, one T cell receptor (beta chain) is given with its context. Its antigen is unidentified. These data are taken from a study of cytomegalovirus exposure and HLA in healthy donors. Study results and caveats: For most TCR sequences rarity was the rule, although some public TCRs occurred in many donors. For cytomegalovirus status, the classifier reportedly gave diagnoses with high specificity and sensitivity.

The primer mix had 60 Vbeta and 13 Jbeta primers. Profiling relied on immunoSEQ multiplex PCR, and the TCRdb table lists in-frame clones only, not all of them. The sample consists of 110,000 to 150,000 clones, about 80% of them appearing once. The TCR originated in a woman in her 40s in good health and CMV-seronegative. The sequenced sample consisted of PBMCs.

The CDR3 here is CASCPGQVANYGYTF. CDR3 nucleotide sequence: TGTGCCAGTTGTCCGGGACAGGTCGCTAACTATGGCTACACCTTC. The chain combines TRBV19 with TRBJ1-2; 8 bases align to TRBD1. V lost 8 bases to trimming and J lost 0 bases; unmatched junction nucleotides: 8. This CDR3 has 15 residues. CDR1 and CDR2 (germline): LNHDA, SQIVND (reference sequence). The whole variable domain, filled in from reference TRBV19 and TRBJ1-2, reads DGGITQSPKYLFRKEGQNVTLSCEQNLNHDAMYWYRQDPGQGLRLIYYSQIVNDFQKGDIAEGYSVSREKKESFPLTVTSAQKNPTAFYLCASCPGQVANYGYTFGSGTRLTVV.